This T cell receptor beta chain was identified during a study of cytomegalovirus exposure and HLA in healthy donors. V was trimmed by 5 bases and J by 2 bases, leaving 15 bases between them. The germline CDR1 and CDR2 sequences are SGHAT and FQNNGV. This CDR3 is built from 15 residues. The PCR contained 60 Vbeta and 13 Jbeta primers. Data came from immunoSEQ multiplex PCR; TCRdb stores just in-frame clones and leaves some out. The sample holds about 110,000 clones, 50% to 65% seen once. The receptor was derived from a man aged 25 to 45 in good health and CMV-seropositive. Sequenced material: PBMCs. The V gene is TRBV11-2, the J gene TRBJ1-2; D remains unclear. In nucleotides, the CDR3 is TGTGCCAGCAGCGAAATCCGGTCTTTCAACTATGGCTACACCTTC. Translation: CASSEIRSFNYGYTF.